The present T cell receptor (beta chain) was sequenced within a study of low-dose radiotherapy and immunotherapy resistance in tumors. With TRAV- and TRBV-specific primers, first-strand cDNA was made, covering the alpha and beta chains. TCRs were put through around 20 PCR cycles of amplification with Phusion. A constant-region primer and the V-primer adapter served as the primer pair. From the reads, TCRdb called clonotypes with MiXCR, one entry per CDR3 protein. The table has tens of thousands of distinct CDR3 sequences, more than 7.5% seen once. The CDR3 loop spans 14 amino acids. Germline CDR1 reads SGHRS; CDR2 reads YFSETQ. Trimming removed 4 bases at V and 1 base at J, with 11 bases between. In its sample, this clonotype was seen many times. As to time point: before trial treatment.

This receptor was obtained from a male donor with prostate cancer. The sequenced sample was PBMCs, obtained before treatment. V is TRBV5-1 and J is TRBJ2-5, with D perhaps TRBD1 or TRBD2 (7 bases each). CDR3 nucleotides: TGCGCCAGCAGCAGCGGGACAGTCCAAGAGACCCAGTACTTC. Amino acids: CASSSGTVQETQYF.